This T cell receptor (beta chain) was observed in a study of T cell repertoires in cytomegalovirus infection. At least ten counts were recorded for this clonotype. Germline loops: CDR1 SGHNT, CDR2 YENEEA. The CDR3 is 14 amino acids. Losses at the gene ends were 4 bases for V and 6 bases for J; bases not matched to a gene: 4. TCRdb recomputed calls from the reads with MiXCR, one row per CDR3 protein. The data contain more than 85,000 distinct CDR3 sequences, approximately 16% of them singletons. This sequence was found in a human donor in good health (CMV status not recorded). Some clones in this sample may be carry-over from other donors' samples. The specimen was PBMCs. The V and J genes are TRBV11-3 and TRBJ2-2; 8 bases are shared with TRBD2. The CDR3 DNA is TGTGCCAGCAGCTCCCGGACTAGCCCCGGGGAGCTGTTTTTT. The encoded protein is CASSSRTSPGELFF.